Sequencing of this T cell receptor beta chain was carried out in a study of blood T cell repertoires in COVID-19. Overall study: T cells, B-cell-depleted T cells, or PBMCs supplied cDNA or gDNA.

Libraries were prepared by immunoSEQ multiplex PCR; TCRdb keeps only in-frame clonotypes and omits some of them. The sample yields 250,000 or so clones, roughly 83% seen once. From germline, CDR1 is LGHDT and CDR2 YNNKEL (reference sequence). The CDR3 runs 14 residues. The V end lost 0 bases, the J end lost 1 base, and 6 bases lay between the germline ends. The receptor was derived from a man aged 80 or over with acute or convalescent COVID-19. The rearrangement uses TRBV3-1 (or the pseudogene TRBV3-2) and TRBJ1-1, with no clear D. Specimen: peripheral blood. CDR3: CASSQESSNTEAFF. The CDR3 nucleotides are TGTGCCAGCAGCCAAGAGTCTTCGAACACTGAAGCTTTCTTT.